Reported below is one TCR beta chain. Data came from immunoSEQ multiplex PCR; TCRdb stores just in-frame clones and leaves some out. The sample includes about 93,000 clones, 90% to 95% seen only once; the top ten take roughly 2.6%. This entry comes from a study of OX40 agonist ivuxolimab in advanced cancers. Study context: With ivuxolimab, an agonistic anti-OX40 (CD134) antibody, patients were treated.

This receptor was taken from an adult with an advanced solid tumor such as melanoma, head and neck, liver or kidney cancer. Sequencing was performed on CD4+ or CD8+ T cells sorted from blood, taken in a trial of the OX40 agonist ivuxolimab.

CDR3 sequence reads: CASSQDDTGRFF. CDR3 bases: TGCGCCAGCAGCCAAGATGATACAGGGCGGTTCTTC. V usage is TRBV4-3 and J usage is TRBJ2-1; tentative D call: TRBD1 (6 bases). Looked up from germline, CDR1 is LGHNA and CDR2 is YSLEER. This CDR3 contains 12 residues. V gave up 0 bases and J gave up 15 bases, with 12 bases separating them.